These 17 T cell receptor beta chains share one sample of origin, sequenced in a study of neoadjuvant nivolumab and ipilimumab in lung cancer. Using immunoSEQ multiplex PCR, the repertoire was profiled, and TCRdb retains in-frame clones only, with some absent. The repertoire holds 30,000 to 35,000 clones, roughly nine tenths seen once, with 2.1% in the top ten. Source: peripheral blood, taken after neoadjuvant nivolumab, alone or with ipilimumab, at or shortly before surgery. The receptors were sampled from an adult with non-small cell lung cancer.

The chain links TRBV9 to TRBJ2-3; TRBD1 matches 8 bases. J lost 3 bases, V lost 4 bases, and 7 bases had no gene match. Germline V gives CDR1 SGDLS, CDR2 YYNGEE. CDR3 size: 15 residues. CDR3 DNA sequence: TGTGCCAGCAGCCCGCAGGGGGCGCGTACAGATACGCAGTATTTT. It yields the protein CASSPQGARTDTQYF.

V gene TRBV5-1 combines with J gene TRBJ2-7; 7 nucleotides agree with TRBD2. The CDR3 covers 14 residues. The junction had 8 bases not matched to a gene; V was cut back by 4 bases and J by 4 bases. Germline V gene data show CDR1 as SGHRS and CDR2 as YFSETQ. DNA of the CDR3: TGCGCCAGCAGCGAGGGAGGGTCCACTTACGAGCAGTACTTC. Protein sequence: CASSEGGSTYEQYF.

A remark on this clone: In the same sample, other DNA sequences code for this CDR3. The chain employs TRBV18 and TRBJ2-3; D remains ambiguous. CDR3 length: 11 residues. Germline CDR1 and CDR2: KGHSH and LQKENI. The V end lost 3 bases, the J end lost 4 bases, and 2 bases lay between the germline ends. CDR3 region: CASSPSDTQYF. CDR3 DNA: TGTGCCAGCTCACCCTCAGATACGCAGTATTTT.

V gene TRBV9 combines with J gene TRBJ2-5; possibly TRBD1 or TRBD2 for D (6 bases each). V dropped 1 base and J dropped 7 bases, with 17 bases sitting between them. The germline CDR1 and CDR2 sequences are SGDLS and YYNGEE. This CDR3 spans 15 amino acids. The CDR3 spells CASSVTSGGGGTQYF. CDR3 nucleotides: TGTGCCAGCAGCGTAACGAGCGGAGGGGGTGGGACCCAGTACTTC.

This chain joins TRBV18 and TRBJ1-4; TRBD1 might be the D (6 bases). Germline V CDR1 and CDR2: KGHSH, LQKENI. This CDR3 is built from 17 residues. Trimming shortened V by 4 bases and J by 4 bases, and 19 bases separated the two germline ends. The CDR3 loop reads CASSLTVFRGFNEKLFF. The CDR3 DNA reads TGTGCCAGCTCACTGACCGTCTTCAGGGGATTTAATGAAAAACTGTTTTTT.

The chain links TRBV18 to TRBJ1-3, with 8 bases that match TRBD1. The V segment lost 5 bases and the J segment 0 bases; nucleotides outside the gene matches: 6. Germline CDR1 and CDR2: KGHSH and LQKENI. The CDR3 is 16 residues long. CDR3 protein: CASSSGQGGSGNTIYF. Written as DNA, the CDR3 is TGTGCCAGCTCATCTGGACAGGGCGGCTCTGGAAACACCATATATTTT.

The CDR3 region is CASRVTGSGYTF. The CDR3 coding sequence is TGTGCCAGCAGGGTGACAGGGAGTGGCTACACCTTC. This rearrangement joins TRBV6-5 to TRBJ1-2, with 7 bases aligning to TRBD1. This CDR3 comprises 12 residues. Germline assignment: CDR1 MNHEY and CDR2 SVGAGI. Unmatched junction bases numbered 5, after V lost 6 bases and J lost 7 bases.

The genes are TRBV2 and TRBJ2-7; D ambiguous. Trimming left V 5 bases short and J 6 bases short, with 14 bases between. This CDR3 has 13 residues. Germline V gene sequence: CDR1 SNHLY, CDR2 FYNNEI. CDR3 nucleotides: TGTGCCAGCAGTCCTGACCAGACCCGCGAGCAGTACTTC. It translates to CASSPDQTREQYF.

The chain employs TRBV11-2 and TRBJ2-1, with 7 positions matching TRBD2. J gave up 6 bases and V 6 bases, and 14 bases lay outside the gene matches. This CDR3 contains 16 residues. Germline lookup yields CDR1 SGHAT and CDR2 FQNNGV. The CDR3 protein is CASRPAGGGGSNEQFF. CDR3 nucleotides: TGTGCCAGCAGACCGGCTGGGGGGGGAGGTAGCAATGAGCAGTTCTTC.

The V and J genes are TRBV7-9 and TRBJ1-2, with a possible D match to TRBD1 (6 bases). Between the trimmed V and J ends, which lost 5 bases and 6 bases, there was a span of 16 bases. The CDR3 has 14 amino acids. Looked up from germline, CDR1 is SEHNR and CDR2 is FQNEAQ (reference sequence). Here the CDR3 DNA reads TGTGCCAGCAGCCGAAATACAGGGCACGATGGCTACACCTTC. It translates to CASSRNTGHDGYTF.

The chain joins TRBV9 to TRBJ2-7, with 8 bases lining up with TRBD1. The CDR3 consists of 17 residues. The V and J ends lost 2 bases and 3 bases, in that order; junction bases with no gene match: 13. The germline V gene has CDR1 SGDLS and CDR2 YYNGEE. CDR3 sequence reads: CASSVGPNRGNVYEQYF. The CDR3 bases are TGTGCCAGCAGCGTGGGGCCAAACAGGGGGAACGTCTACGAGCAGTACTTC.

The chain is built from TRBV15 and TRBJ2-5; D not certain. The ends were cut back, 3 bases at V and 4 bases at J, with 15 bases in the middle. This CDR3 spans 15 amino acids. CDR1 and CDR2 from the germline V gene are LNHNV and YYDKDF (reference sequence). CDR3 amino acids: CATSRPGPTGETQYF. CDR3 sequence (DNA): TGTGCCACCAGCAGGCCGGGCCCTACGGGAGAGACCCAGTACTTC.

This chain links TRBV7-9 with TRBJ2-5; D call uncertain. The ends were cut back, 2 bases at V and 5 bases at J, with 9 bases in the middle. Germline CDR1 is SEHNR and CDR2 is FQNEAQ (reference sequence). The CDR3 is 13 residues long. The DNA of the CDR3 is TGTGCCAGCAGCTTAACCGAAGGGGAGACCCAGTACTTC. It yields the protein CASSLTEGETQYF.

The CDR3 reads CASSRTGGNTEAFF. DNA of the CDR3: TGTGCCAGCAGCCGGACAGGGGGGAACACTGAAGCTTTCTTT. The genes are TRBV7-9 and TRBJ1-1, with 10 nucleotides matching TRBD1. With V trimmed by 5 bases and J by 1 base, 1 base remained unmatched. The CDR3 extends over 14 amino acids. Germline CDR1 reads SEHNR; CDR2 reads FQNEAQ (reference sequence).

CDR3: CASIRWGNQPQHF. The CDR3 DNA is TGTGCCAGCATCCGGTGGGGCAATCAGCCCCAGCATTTT. The chain joins TRBV5-6 to TRBJ1-5, with D hard to call. In germline, CDR1 is SGHDT, CDR2 YYEEEE. CDR3 length: 13 amino acids. V was pared by 6 bases and J by 2 bases, with 9 bases between.

This sequence joins TRBV7-2 and TRBJ1-1; D remains unclear. Germline V gene lookup returns CDR1 SGHTA and CDR2 FQGNSA. The CDR3 spans 14 residues. V was trimmed by 5 bases and J by 3 bases, leaving 13 bases between them. The CDR3 coding sequence is TGTGCCAGCAGCCTGAAGGTGGGTTACACTGAAGCTTTCTTT. This translates into CASSLKVGYTEAFF. The variable domain in full, with the rest retrieved from reference TRBV7-2 and TRBJ1-1, is GAGVSQSPSNKVTEKGKDVELRCDPISGHTALYWYRQSLGQGLEFLIYFQGNSAPDKSGLPSDRFSAERTGGSVSTLTIQRTQQEDSAVYLCASSLKVGYTEAFFGQGTRLTVV.

The J gene is TRBJ1-2, the V gene TRBV2; D is unclear. Germline V lookup: CDR1 SNHLY, CDR2 FYNNEI. The CDR3 is 13 residues long. Between the trimmed V and J ends, which lost 1 base and 4 bases, there was a span of 7 bases. The CDR3 bases are TGTGCCAGCAGTGAAGGGGCAGTCTATGGCTACACCTTC. The encoded protein is CASSEGAVYGYTF.